The 18 T cell receptor beta chains below come from one sample, sequenced in a study of T cells in Graves' hyperthyroidism and ophthalmopathy. RNA transcripts provided the source from which TCR beta CDR3 regions were amplified. An initial round of RT-PCR targeting the TCR CDR3 relied on the HTBI primer set. TCRdb re-called the multiplex PCR reads with MiXCR, one entry per CDR3 protein. The sample shows under 700,000 distinct CDR3 sequences, around 15% of them seen only once. The sequencing sample was made of blood. These receptors were taken from a woman younger than 35 with Graves' hyperthyroidism.

This clonotype is a singleton in its sample. The J gene is TRBJ2-2, the V gene TRBV7-8; TRBD1 matches 12 bases. The V gene's germline CDR1 is SGHVS and CDR2 FQNEAQ. CDR3 length: 17 amino acids. V was clipped by 4 bases and J by 6 bases; unmatched bases: 9. The chain's CDR3 is CASSSHPGTGGSGELFF. As DNA, the CDR3 is TGTGCCAGCAGCTCCCACCCCGGGACAGGGGGCTCCGGGGAGCTGTTTTTT.

There are a few counts of this clonotype. The chain links TRBV10-1 to TRBJ1-2, with a possible D match to TRBD1 (5 bases). Germline V gene lookup returns CDR1 WNHNN and CDR2 SYGVQD (reference sequence). The CDR3 is made up of 16 amino acids. The germline V and J ends were trimmed by 7 bases and 1 base, with 19 bases remaining between them. CDR3 protein: CASIKTGQHLNYGYTF. Written as DNA, the CDR3 is TGCGCCAGCATTAAAACTGGACAACATCTTAACTATGGCTACACCTTC.

This clonotype was counted between two and nine times. The V call is TRBV2, the J call TRBJ2-1; 8 bases agree with TRBD1. The ends lost 3 bases at V and 5 bases at J; junction bases unmatched: 18. The CDR3 length is 19 residues. Germline loops: CDR1 SNHLY, CDR2 FYNNEI. The CDR3 DNA reads TGTGCCAGCAGTGATTCGCTTCTAGCGCCCGGGACAGGTAACAATGAGCAGTTCTTC. Amino acids: CASSDSLLAPGTGNNEQFF.

This clonotype was seen repeatedly, ten times or more. The V and J genes are TRBV7-2 and TRBJ2-3, with a possible D match to TRBD2 (5 bases). Germline V gene data show CDR1 as SGHTA and CDR2 as FQGNSA. The CDR3 runs to 16 residues. The ends were cut back, 8 bases at V and 1 base at J, with 19 bases in the middle. The CDR3 DNA reads TGTGCCAGCCGTTCCTTTAGCCGGGGTCGCACAGATACGCAGTATTTT. Protein product: CASRSFSRGRTDTQYF.

The J gene is TRBJ2-1, the V gene TRBV2; 9 bases are shared with TRBD1. Germline trimming cut 4 bases from V and 1 base from J; bases unmatched to any gene: 2. Germline V gene data show CDR1 as SNHLY and CDR2 as FYNNEI. CDR3 length: 15 residues. CDR3 DNA: TGTGCCAGCAGTGGGGGACAGGGATCCTACAATGAGCAGTTCTTC. The encoded protein is CASSGGQGSYNEQFF.

This chain joins TRBV6-1 and TRBJ2-1; TRBD2 agrees at 8 bases. The junction had 9 bases not matched to a gene; V was cut back by 6 bases and J by 8 bases. Germline CDR1 is MNHNS and CDR2 is SASEGT. CDR3 length equals 14 residues. CDR3 in DNA: TGTGCCAGCAGGAGCGGGAGTGGAGGACATGAGCAGTTCTTC. Its protein is CASRSGSGGHEQFF.

Many counts were recorded for this clonotype. The V gene is TRBV28, the J gene TRBJ1-2; D may be TRBD1 (5 bases). The CDR3 runs 14 residues. Germline CDR1 reads MDHEN; CDR2 reads SYDVKM. V was pared by 5 bases and J by 4 bases, with 14 bases between. DNA for the CDR3: TGTGCCAGCAGTCTAAGGGACGGGATCTATGGCTACACCTTC. Its translation: CASSLRDGIYGYTF.

This clonotype has at least ten counts. J is TRBJ2-1 and V is TRBV7-9, with D possibly being TRBD2 (6 bases). Trimming took 3 bases from V and 1 from J, leaving 7 bases between them. CDR3 size: 14 residues. Looked up from germline, CDR1 is SEHNR and CDR2 is FQNEAQ (reference sequence). Here the CDR3 reads CASSLSGSYNEQFF. The CDR3, as DNA: TGTGCCAGCAGCTTGAGCGGGTCCTACAATGAGCAGTTCTTC.

The genes are TRBV28 and TRBJ2-5; D is undetermined. V was cut by 2 bases and J by 3 bases, with 10 bases left in between. CDR1 is MDHEN, CDR2 SYDVKM, per germline. There are 14 residues in the CDR3. The CDR3 loop reads CASSLLGFEETQYF. Written as DNA, the CDR3 is TGTGCCAGCAGTTTACTGGGGTTTGAAGAGACCCAGTACTTC.

This clonotype was picked up many times. The chain has TRBV2 and TRBJ2-7; the D gene is possibly TRBD2 (7 bases). CDR1 SNHLY and CDR2 FYNNEI come from the germline V gene. This CDR3 contains 15 residues. Trimming removed 6 bases from V and 5 bases from J, with 20 bases in between. This CDR3 is CASRADWGGRDEQYF. The CDR3 DNA reads TGTGCCAGCAGGGCGGATTGGGGGGGCAGAGACGAGCAGTACTTC.

This clonotype was seen many times. V gene TRBV7-2 combines with J gene TRBJ2-7; 10 nucleotides line up with TRBD1. J lost 3 bases, V lost 0 bases, and 2 bases had no gene match. The CDR3 length is 15 residues. Germline V gene lookup returns CDR1 SGHTA and CDR2 FQGNSA. The CDR3 spells CASSLAGTGDYEQYF. The DNA for the CDR3 is TGTGCCAGCAGCTTAGCCGGGACAGGGGACTACGAGCAGTACTTC. The full variable domain, rest sourced from reference TRBV7-2 and TRBJ2-7, is GAGVSQSPSNKVTEKGKDVELRCDPISGHTALYWYRQSLGQGLEFLIYFQGNSAPDKSGLPSDRFSAERTGGSVSTLTIQRTQQEDSAVYLCASSLAGTGDYEQYFGPGTRLTVT.

This clonotype showed up many times. V gene TRBV6-1 combines with J gene TRBJ2-7; 8 nucleotides match TRBD2. J was trimmed by 3 bases and V by 5 bases; bases with no gene match: 9. This CDR3 has 15 residues. The germline CDR1 and CDR2 sequences are MNHNS and SASEGT. CDR3 in amino acids: CASSTIAGLNYEQYF. CDR3 nucleotide sequence: TGTGCCAGCAGTACGATAGCGGGGTTAAACTACGAGCAGTACTTC.

This clonotype has a count of ten or more. This chain joins TRBV7-2 and TRBJ2-5; the D gene is possibly TRBD2 (6 bases). Germline CDR1 SGHTA, CDR2 FQGNSA. The ends were cut back, 0 bases at V and 4 bases at J, with 12 bases in the middle. The CDR3 spans 15 residues. The CDR3: CASSLAWWRGETQYF. The CDR3 DNA follows: TGTGCCAGCAGCTTAGCATGGTGGAGGGGAGAGACCCAGTACTTC.

V gene TRBV12-3 or TRBV12-4 combines with J gene TRBJ2-1, with no clear D. There are 11 residues in the CDR3. The germline V and J ends were trimmed by 7 bases and 5 bases, with 6 bases remaining between them. The CDR3 is CASMGDNEQFF. The CDR3 DNA sequence: TGTGCCAGCATGGGTGACAATGAGCAGTTCTTC.

This clonotype was seen only a few times. The rearrangement uses TRBV29-1 and TRBJ2-7; 9 bases are shared with TRBD2. V shed 1 base and J 0 bases; nucleotides not matched to a gene: 10. This CDR3 contains 17 residues. CDR1 and CDR2 from the germline V gene are SQVTM and ANQGSEA. The CDR3, as DNA: TGCAGCGTTGAAGGACTAAGGAGCGGGGGGAGCTCCTACGAGCAGTACTTC. This encodes CSVEGLRSGGSSYEQYF.

This chain joins TRBV20-1 and TRBJ2-1; D not certain. The ends were cut back, 5 bases at V and 7 bases at J, with 12 bases in the middle. Germline lookup yields CDR1 DFQATT and CDR2 SNEGSKA (reference sequence). The CDR3 is 12 residues long. In DNA, the CDR3 is TGCAGTGCTGCCGCCTCAATAAATGAGCAGTTCTTC. Protein product: CSAAASINEQFF.

The genes are TRBV19 and TRBJ2-2, with 11 bases fitting TRBD2. From germline, CDR1 is LNHDA and CDR2 SQIVND (reference sequence). V shed 9 bases and J 6 bases; nucleotides not matched to a gene: 9. The CDR3 runs 15 residues. As DNA, the CDR3 is TGTGCCAGCAGCCCCCTGGGACTAGCGGCCGGGGAGCTGTTTTTT. Its protein product is CASSPLGLAAGELFF.

This clonotype has a count of ten or more. The chain links TRBV4-2 to TRBJ1-4; D is possibly TRBD1 (5 bases). Germline CDR1 is LGHNA and CDR2 is YNFKEQ. The CDR3 is 17 residues long. Deletions cut 0 bases from V and 0 bases from J, with 11 bases between. The CDR3 loop is CASSQDDRYATNEKLFF. Here the CDR3 DNA reads TGTGCCAGCAGCCAAGATGACAGATACGCAACTAATGAAAAACTGTTTTTT.